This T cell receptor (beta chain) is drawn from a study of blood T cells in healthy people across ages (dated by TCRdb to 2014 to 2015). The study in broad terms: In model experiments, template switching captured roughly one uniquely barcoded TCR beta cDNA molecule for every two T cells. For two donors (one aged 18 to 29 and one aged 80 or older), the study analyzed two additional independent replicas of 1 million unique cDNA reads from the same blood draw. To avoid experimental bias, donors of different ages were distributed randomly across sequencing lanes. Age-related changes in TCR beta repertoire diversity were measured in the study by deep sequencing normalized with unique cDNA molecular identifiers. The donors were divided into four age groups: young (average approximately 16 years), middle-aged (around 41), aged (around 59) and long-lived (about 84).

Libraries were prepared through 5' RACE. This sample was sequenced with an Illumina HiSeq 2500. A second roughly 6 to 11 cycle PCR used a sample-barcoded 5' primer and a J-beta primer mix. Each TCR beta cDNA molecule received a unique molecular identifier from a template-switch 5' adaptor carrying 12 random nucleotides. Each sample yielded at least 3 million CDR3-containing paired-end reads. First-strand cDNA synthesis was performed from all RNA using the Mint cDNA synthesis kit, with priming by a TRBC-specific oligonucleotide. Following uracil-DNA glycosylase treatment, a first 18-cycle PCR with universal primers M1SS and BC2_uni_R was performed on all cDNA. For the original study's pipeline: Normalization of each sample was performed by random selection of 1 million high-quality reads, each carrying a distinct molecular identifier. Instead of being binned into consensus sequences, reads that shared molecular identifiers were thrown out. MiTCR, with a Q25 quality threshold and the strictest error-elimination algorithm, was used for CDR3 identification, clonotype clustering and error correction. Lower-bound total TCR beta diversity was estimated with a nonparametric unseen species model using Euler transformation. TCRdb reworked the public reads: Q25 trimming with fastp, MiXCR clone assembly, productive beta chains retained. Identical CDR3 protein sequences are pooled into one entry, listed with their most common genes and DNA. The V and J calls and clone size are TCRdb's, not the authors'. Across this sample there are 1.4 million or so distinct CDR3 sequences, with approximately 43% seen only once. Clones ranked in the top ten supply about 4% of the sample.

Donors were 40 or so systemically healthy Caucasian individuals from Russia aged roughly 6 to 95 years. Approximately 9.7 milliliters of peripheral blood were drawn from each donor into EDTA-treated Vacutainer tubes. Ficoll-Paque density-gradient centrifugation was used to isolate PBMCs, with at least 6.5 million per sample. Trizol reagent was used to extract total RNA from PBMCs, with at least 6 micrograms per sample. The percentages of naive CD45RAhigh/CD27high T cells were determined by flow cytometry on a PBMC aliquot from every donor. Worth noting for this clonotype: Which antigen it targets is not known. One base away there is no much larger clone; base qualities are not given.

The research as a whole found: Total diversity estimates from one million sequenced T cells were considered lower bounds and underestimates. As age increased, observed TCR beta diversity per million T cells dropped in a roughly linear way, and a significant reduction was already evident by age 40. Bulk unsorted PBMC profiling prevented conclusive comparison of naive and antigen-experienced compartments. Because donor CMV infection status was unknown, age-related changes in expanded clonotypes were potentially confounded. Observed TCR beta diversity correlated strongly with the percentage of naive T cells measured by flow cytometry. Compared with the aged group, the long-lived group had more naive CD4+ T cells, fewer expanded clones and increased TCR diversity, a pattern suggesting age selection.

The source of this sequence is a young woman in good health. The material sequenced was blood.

CDR3 sequence: CASSYSTGGSYNEQYF. The nucleotide sequence reads TGTGCCAGCAGTTACTCGACAGGGGGCTCCTACAATGAGCAGTACTTC. Recombination joined TRBV6-2 or TRBV6-3 with TRBJ2-7, with 10 junctional bases fitting TRBD1. V is trimmed back by 0 bases and J by 7 bases, and the junction contains 9 bases that no gene match accounts for. The CDR3 runs 16 amino acids, cysteine and phenylalanine included. The entry retains the CDR3 DNA only, 48 bases that are in frame from base 1. CDR1 and CDR2 are read off the germline V gene as MNHEY and SVGEGT.